This TCR beta chain was captured by sequencing in a study of T cells in Graves' hyperthyroidism and ophthalmopathy. This clonotype was detected only a few times. CDR3 length equals 14 residues. Germline V gene lookup returns CDR1 SEHNR and CDR2 FQNEAQ (reference sequence). The V gene end was trimmed by 6 bases and the J gene end by 4 bases; junction bases not matched to a gene: 4. Diagnosis relied on clinical symptoms, serum thyroxine and TRAb, thyroid ultrasound and orbital computed tomography. Before ophthalmopathy appeared, progressors gave blood at initial hyperthyroidism diagnosis. Authors of the study amplified TCR beta CDR3 regions from RNA transcripts. The TCR CDR3 first-round RT-PCR relied on the HTBI primer set. TCRdb reprocessed the multiplex PCR reads with MiXCR, giving one entry per CDR3 protein. The sample carries around 300,000 distinct CDR3 sequences, 13% recorded once.

Sequenced material: blood. The receptor comes from a woman aged 25 to 39 with Graves' hyperthyroidism that later progressed to Graves' ophthalmopathy. The genes are TRBV7-9 and TRBJ2-3; 10 nucleotides agree with TRBD2. CDR3 bases: TGTGCCAGCAGGCTAGCGGGAGCTGCAGATACGCAGTATTTT. It is translated as CASRLAGAADTQYF.